This T cell receptor (beta chain) is from a study of blood T cell repertoires in COVID-19 (dated by TCRdb to the early 2020s). Turning to the overall study: Collaborator samples came from the United States, Italy and Spain and covered acute and convalescent phases of COVID-19. Sample metadata almost always included a de-identified subject ID, COVID-19 status, age in years and sex. The samples were drawn from two sources: the first 160 participants of the ongoing ImmuneRACE study, and 1,200 or so subjects contributed by 6 global collaborators. The dataset comprised deeply sampled blood TCRbeta repertoires from subjects exposed to, actively infected with, or recovered from COVID-19. The material from the prospective study consisted of cDNA or gDNA derived from T cells, B-cell-depleted T cells, or PBMCs. HLA class I and class II types, where available, came from metadata supplied by the sample provider rather than from assay-based typing. The repertoires were released in a freely available public database intended as a resource for research on the immune response to SARS-CoV-2. Summary of the overall study and its limitations: The amount of clinical and demographic metadata varied by source and participant and was provided uncurated.

The immunoSEQ Assay, a bias-controlled multiplex PCR, was used to amplify TCRbeta CDR3 regions from genomic DNA. Per the source publication's procedure: The number of nucleated cells in each sample was estimated from the amplification of reference gene primers within the assay. Sequence reads were collapsed and filtered to measure the absolute abundance of every unique TCRbeta CDR3 rearrangement. For each sample, productive Simpson clonality was calculated as the square root of Simpson's diversity index across productive rearrangements. This immuneACCESS table, as held by TCRdb, lists in-frame sequences with V and J called but not all clones. Of the missing ones, under half trace to an unresolved V gene in checked studies; the others have no known cause. V, J and clone size were drawn from that table, and D and trimming were deduced from the DNA. Counted in this sample were about 34,000 clones; about 90% of them appeared once. 14% of the sample is taken by the ten largest.

This clone appeared once. Its antigen remains unidentified. There are no base qualities to consult, and no much larger clone falls within one base. Whole blood was collected in K2EDTA tubes by collaborating institutions according to the institutions' own protocols. Collaborator samples were shipped for TCRbeta analysis as frozen whole blood, isolated PBMCs, or DNA extracted from either sample type. The germline V gene gives CDR1 as KGHSH and CDR2 as LQKENI. Including cysteine and phenylalanine, the CDR3 has 18 amino acids. The read is trimmed to its CDR3 DNA, 54 bases read in frame from base 1. The V end loses 1 base and the J end loses 3 bases, and a stretch of 22 bases separates them.

The receptor's source is a human donor with active COVID-19. The donor label of this sample is uncertain. Sequencing was done on a sample of peripheral blood. Here the chain combines TRBV18 and TRBJ2-7, and TRBD1 may be the D gene, going by 5 matching bases. For the CDR3, the sequence is CASSPHSVPDSLYYEQYF. Read as DNA, the sequence is TGTGCCAGCTCACCACACTCAGTCCCCGACAGCTTATACTACGAGCAGTACTTC. The reference TRBV18 and TRBJ2-7 proteins fill in what lies around the CDR3, so the full variable domain reads NAGVMQNPRHLVRRRGQEARLRCSPMKGHSHVYWYRQLPEEGLKFMVYLQKENIIDESGMPKERFSAEFPKEGPSILRIQQVVRGDSAAYFCASSPHSVPDSLYYEQYFGPGTRLTVT.